Each of the 21 T cell receptor beta chains below was sequenced from the same sample in a study of T cells in Graves' hyperthyroidism and ophthalmopathy. TCR beta CDR3 regions were amplified from RNA. TCR CDR3 regions were first amplified by RT-PCR with HTBI primers. One entry per CDR3 protein, called by TCRdb with MiXCR from the multiplex PCR reads. The sample has roughly 700,000 distinct CDR3 sequences, just over 35% seen once. Sequencing input: blood. Receptors originate from a woman between 40 and 50 years old with Graves' hyperthyroidism.

Comment on this clonotype: The junction departs from the called germline gene at one end, perhaps through a read error. This chain links TRBV7-2 with TRBJ1-1; no clear D. Germline-derived CDR1 and CDR2 are SGHTA and FQGNSA. This CDR3 is built from 14 residues. The CDR3 DNA reads TGCGCCAGCAGCCAGCGGGTTCGGGACACTGAAGCTTTCTTT. Translating it yields CASSQRVRDTEAFF.

This clonotype has a count of ten or more. The chain combines TRBV25-1 with TRBJ1-4; tentative D call: TRBD1 (6 bases). Germline CDR1 MGHDK, CDR2 SYGVNS. Trimming left V 5 bases short and J 1 base short, with 11 bases between. The CDR3 length is 15 residues. The CDR3 loop is CASSLPGVTNEKLFF. The CDR3 nucleotides are TGTGCCAGCAGTCTCCCAGGGGTAACTAATGAAAAACTGTTTTTT.

Remarks on this clonotype: A junction end diverges from the germline sequence, so it may reflect a read error. This chain links TRBV24-1 with TRBJ2-7; D could derive from TRBD1 or TRBD2 (6 bases each). The germline V gene has CDR1 KGHDR and CDR2 SFDVKD. This CDR3 comprises 16 residues. CDR3 bases: TGTGCCAGCAGTTTAACGGGGGCGAGATCCTTCTACGAGCAGTACTTC. It yields the protein CASSLTGARSFYEQYF.

This clonotype was picked up many times. This rearrangement joins TRBV29-1 to TRBJ2-5, with a tentative D call TRBD2 (6 bases). Germline CDR1 reads SQVTM; CDR2 reads ANQGSEA. The CDR3 sequence is 12 residues long. The V end was cut by 3 bases, the J end by 7 bases, with 12 bases between. CDR3: CSVDEWGGTQYF. As DNA, the CDR3 is TGCAGCGTTGATGAATGGGGAGGGACCCAGTACTTC. The whole variable domain, filled in from reference TRBV29-1 and TRBJ2-5, reads SAVISQKPSRDICQRGTSLTIQCQVDSQVTMMFWYRQQPGQSLTLIATANQGSEATYESGFVIDKFPISRPNLTFSTLTVSNMSPEDSSIYLCSVDEWGGTQYFGPGTRLLVL.

The genes are TRBV2 and TRBJ2-7; D might be TRBD2 (6 bases). Deletions cut 8 bases from V and 5 bases from J, with 13 bases between. This CDR3 is built from 12 residues. Germline assignment: CDR1 SNHLY and CDR2 FYNNEI. The CDR3 loop reads CASVGRTDEQYF. CDR3 nucleotide sequence: TGTGCCAGCGTTGGGAGGACGGACGAGCAGTACTTC.

The chain links TRBV11-2 to TRBJ1-1; 9 positions agree with TRBD1. The germline gives CDR1 SGHAT, CDR2 FQNNGV. This CDR3 comprises 15 residues. Germline trimming cut 1 base from V and 4 bases from J; bases unmatched to any gene: 4. This CDR3 reads CASSLVDRGFTEAFF. DNA for the CDR3: TGTGCCAGCAGCTTAGTAGACAGGGGGTTCACTGAAGCTTTCTTT.

The chain carries TRBV4-3 and TRBJ2-5, with D possibly called TRBD1 or TRBD2 (5 bases each). Germline CDR1 reads LGHNA; CDR2 reads YSLEER. The V end was cut by 4 bases, the J end by 9 bases, with 18 bases between. The CDR3 has 14 residues. CDR3 in DNA: TGCGCCAGCAGCCCCGACGGGACGGGAAGTGCCCAGTACTTC. Protein: CASSPDGTGSAQYF.

Comment on this clonotype: A read error is possible here, since a much larger clone lies one base away. The chain couples TRBV6-6 to TRBJ2-7; 9 nucleotides match TRBD1. This CDR3 is 13 amino acids long. CDR1 is MNHNY, CDR2 SVGAGI, per germline (reference sequence). V trimming: 6 bases; J trimming: 5 bases; junction bases outside the gene matches: 5. This chain's CDR3 is CASRLGTGNEQYF. For the CDR3, the DNA is TGTGCCAGCAGACTGGGGACAGGGAACGAGCAGTACTTC.

This CDR3 is CASSFMGDTQYF. The CDR3 DNA is TGTGCCAGTAGTTTCATGGGAGATACGCAGTATTTT. This chain joins TRBV19 and TRBJ2-3; the D is unclear. Germline V gene sequence: CDR1 LNHDA, CDR2 SQIVND (reference sequence). The CDR3 totals 12 residues. V lost 5 bases and J lost 5, with 8 bases in between.

In this sample, this clonotype turned up a few times. The V gene is TRBV27, the J gene TRBJ2-6; D may correspond to TRBD1 or TRBD2 (5 bases each). V was trimmed by 3 bases and J by 4 bases, leaving 16 bases between them. Germline CDR1 reads MNHEY; CDR2 reads SMNVEV (reference sequence). This CDR3 is built from 17 residues. The CDR3 spells CASSLYGGTSGANVLTF. Written as DNA, the CDR3 is TGTGCCAGCAGTTTGTACGGTGGGACCTCGGGGGCCAACGTCCTGACTTTC.

This clonotype has at least ten counts. The chain carries TRBV6-5 and TRBJ1-2, with TRBD1 matching over 7 bases. The CDR3 is made up of 14 amino acids. The V gene end was trimmed by 6 bases and the J gene end by 4 bases; junction bases not matched to a gene: 8. Germline CDR1 reads MNHEY; CDR2 reads SVGAGI. In nucleotides, the CDR3 is TGTGCCAGCAGGAAACGGGACAGACCCTATGGCTACACCTTC. Its protein product is CASRKRDRPYGYTF.

The V gene is TRBV7-2, the J gene TRBJ2-7, with 7 nucleotides matching TRBD2. Trimming took 6 bases from V and 7 from J; bases not matched to a gene: 12. The CDR3 totals 14 residues. Looked up from germline, CDR1 is SGHTA and CDR2 is FQGNSA. CDR3 DNA sequence: TGTGCCAGCAGTCCCGGGAGGATCTCGGGGGAGCAGTACTTC. It encodes CASSPGRISGEQYF.

This clonotype has ten or more counts. J is TRBJ2-5 and V is TRBV20-1; TRBD2 matches at 14 bases. J was trimmed by 5 bases and V by 1 base; bases with no gene match: 12. The CDR3 sequence is 18 residues long. Germline CDR1 and CDR2: DFQATT and SNEGSKA (reference sequence). This CDR3 is CSARGSGLAGEGRETQYF. The DNA for the CDR3 is TGCAGTGCTAGAGGATCGGGACTAGCGGGAGAAGGGCGGGAGACCCAGTACTTC.

The chain is built from TRBV7-9 and TRBJ2-2, with unresolved D. The ends were cut back, 2 bases at V and 1 base at J, with 8 bases in the middle. CDR1 and CDR2 from the germline V gene are SEHNR and FQNEAQ (reference sequence). The CDR3 runs to 15 residues. CDR3 nucleotide sequence: TGTGCCAGCAGCTTAAACCACGGGAACACCGGGGAGCTGTTTTTT. Translated, it gives CASSLNHGNTGELFF.

The chain couples TRBV10-3 to TRBJ1-1; no definite D call. The length of the CDR3 is 16 residues. Deletions cut 10 bases from V and 3 bases from J, with 24 bases between. Germline CDR1 ENHRY, CDR2 SYGVKD. The CDR3 coding sequence is TGTGCCAGCAGCGCTGACGGGGTCAATACCCACACTGAAGCTTTCTTT. Translating gives CASSADGVNTHTEAFF.

Ten or more counts support this clonotype. This rearrangement joins TRBV20-1 to TRBJ1-1, with D tentatively TRBD1 (5 bases). The CDR3 spans 14 residues. Germline V gene sequence: CDR1 DFQATT, CDR2 SNEGSKA (reference sequence). V dropped 5 bases and J dropped 5 bases, with 18 bases sitting between them. For the CDR3, the DNA is TGCAGTGCTCCGAGATGGGGATCAGGGACTGAAGCTTTCTTT. Translated: CSAPRWGSGTEAFF.

This clonotype has ten or more counts. The J gene is TRBJ2-7, the V gene TRBV14; D is perhaps TRBD2 (5 bases). Trimming removed 5 bases from V and 7 bases from J, with 18 bases in between. Germline-derived CDR1 and CDR2 are SGHDN and FVKESK. CDR3 size: 14 residues. This CDR3 is CASSMTLAGGEQYF. The CDR3 DNA reads as TGTGCCAGCAGCATGACGCTAGCTGGCGGGGAGCAGTACTTC.

The chain has TRBV7-9 and TRBJ1-6; D gene ambiguous. The CDR3 spans 15 residues. Germline V lookup: CDR1 SEHNR, CDR2 FQNEAQ (reference sequence). The V end was cut by 1 base, the J end by 10 bases, with 14 bases between. The CDR3 sequence is CASSLGEYGRSPLHF. Here the CDR3 DNA reads TGTGCCAGCAGCTTAGGTGAATACGGGCGCTCACCCCTCCACTTT.

Points on this clonotype: A much larger clone sits a single nucleotide away, making a read error possible. This chain joins TRBV11-1 and TRBJ1-1; D remains ambiguous. Germline-derived CDR1 and CDR2 are SGHAT and FQDESV (reference sequence). This CDR3 has 13 residues. CDR3 DNA: TGTGCCAGCAGCTTCGTGGGGAGGACTGAAGCTCTCTTT. Translated, it gives CASSFVGRTEALF.

This clonotype was recorded many times. The chain joins TRBV2 to TRBJ1-5; D is undetermined. This CDR3 is 15 amino acids long. CDR1 is SNHLY, CDR2 FYNNEI, per germline. Deletions cut 6 bases from V and 0 bases from J, with 12 bases between. CDR3 amino acids: CASSAQTVSNQPQHF. CDR3 DNA sequence: TGTGCCAGCAGCGCACAGACCGTTAGCAATCAGCCCCAGCATTTT.

A note on this clonotype: One end of the junction varies from germline; a read error may be responsible. The V and J genes are TRBV10-1 and TRBJ2-3, with D hard to call. CDR1 is WNHNN, CDR2 SYGVQD, per germline (reference sequence). The CDR3 totals 13 residues. DNA of the CDR3: TGCGCCAGCAGTGAGGCGCACACAGATACGCAGTGTTTT. Its translation is CASSEAHTDTQCF.